In its sample, the clone carrying this T cell receptor (beta chain) was seen many times. Its antigen is still unknown. Trimming took 4 bases from V and 0 from J, leaving 10 bases between them. The CDR3 spans 15 residues. Germline CDR1 is DFQATT and CDR2 is SNEGSKA (reference sequence). Preparation of TCR beta libraries was done by quantitative 5'-RACE with molecular barcodes. Via MiXCR, TCRdb re-called the 5' RACE reads, giving one row per CDR3 protein. The table lists roughly 490,000 distinct CDR3 sequences, approximately 5% of them singletons. This sample was taken from a study of CD8 T cells in ankylosing spondylitis. General observations from the study: According to the report, clones linked to the disease were significantly enriched in matched synovial fluid samples taken from ankylosing spondylitis patients. Ankylosing spondylitis blood appeared to be characterized by a TCR beta motif of roughly eight highly homologous variants. Disease-associated clones were CD8+ and fairly uncommon in peripheral blood. Certain motif variants had earlier appeared in reactive arthritis synovial fluid and blood.

The genes are TRBV20-1 and TRBJ2-6; possibly TRBD1 for D (5 bases). The clonotype was recovered from a male donor with ankylosing spondylitis. Sequencing input: blood, either unsorted or a sorted T cell fraction (not recorded which). The chain's CDR3 is CSATRQSSGANVLTF. Written as DNA, the CDR3 is TGCAGTGCTACCCGACAGAGCTCTGGGGCCAACGTCCTGACTTTC.